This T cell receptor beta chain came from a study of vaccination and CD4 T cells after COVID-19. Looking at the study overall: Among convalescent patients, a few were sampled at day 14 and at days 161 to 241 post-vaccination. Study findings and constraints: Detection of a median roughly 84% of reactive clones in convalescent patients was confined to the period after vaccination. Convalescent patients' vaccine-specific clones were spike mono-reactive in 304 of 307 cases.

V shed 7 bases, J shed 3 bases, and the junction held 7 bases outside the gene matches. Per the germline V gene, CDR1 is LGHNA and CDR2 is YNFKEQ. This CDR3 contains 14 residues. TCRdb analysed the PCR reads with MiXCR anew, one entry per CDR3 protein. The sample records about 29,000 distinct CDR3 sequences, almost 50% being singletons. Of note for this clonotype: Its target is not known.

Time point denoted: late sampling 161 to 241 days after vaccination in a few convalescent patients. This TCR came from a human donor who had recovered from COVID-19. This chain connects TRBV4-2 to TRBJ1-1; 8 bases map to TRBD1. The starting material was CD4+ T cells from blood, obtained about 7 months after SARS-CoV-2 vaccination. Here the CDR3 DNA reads TGTGCCAGCACCATGACAGGGGCCGACACTGAAGCTTTCTTT. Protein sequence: CASTMTGADTEAFF.